Shown below are 17 T cell receptor beta chains from a single sample sequenced in a study of post-analysis software for immune sequencing data. These receptors' antigens are unknown. Each TCR beta cDNA library carried unique molecular identifiers. TCRdb recomputed calls from the PCR reads with MiXCR, one row per CDR3 protein. The top ten clones hold approximately 0.6% of a sample with roughly 800,000 distinct CDR3 sequences, roughly 29% of them seen once. Study outcomes and limitations: There were five TRBV segments more frequent in patients than controls, and TRBV5-6, TRBV5-1 and TRBV20-1 were among them.

Sequencing was carried out using blood. The receptors were gathered from a girl aged 10-17 years with multiple sclerosis.

The chain recombines TRBV20-1 with TRBJ2-7; 8 bases fit TRBD1. CDR1 and CDR2 (germline): DFQATT, SNEGSKA (reference sequence). The V gene end was trimmed by 0 bases and the J gene end by 5 bases; junction bases not matched to a gene: 12. The CDR3 loop spans 16 amino acids. The CDR3: CSARDVGGQVYHEQYF. The DNA for the CDR3 is TGCAGTGCTAGAGATGTTGGGGGACAGGTTTACCACGAGCAGTACTTC.

The chain couples TRBV4-1 to TRBJ2-1, with 7 nucleotides matching TRBD1. CDR3 size: 14 residues. V was pared by 2 bases and J by 8 bases, with 6 bases of the junction left unmatched. Per the germline V gene, CDR1 is MGHRA and CDR2 is YSYEKL. CDR3 amino acids: CASSQLSGGYEQFF. For the CDR3, the DNA is TGCGCCAGCAGCCAACTATCAGGGGGTTATGAGCAGTTCTTC.

CDR3 region: CASSQEGDRLGYTF. Here the CDR3 DNA reads TGCGCCAGCAGCCAAGAAGGGGACAGGCTTGGCTACACCTTC. V usage is TRBV4-1 and J usage is TRBJ1-2; 8 bases align to TRBD1. This CDR3 is 14 amino acids long. The germline CDR1 and CDR2 sequences are MGHRA and YSYEKL. V dropped 0 bases and J dropped 7; count of bases not matched to a gene: 4.

The gene calls are TRBV5-8 and TRBJ2-1; D remains unclear. The CDR3 totals 12 residues. Trimming shortened V by 4 bases and J by 12 bases, and 14 bases separated the two germline ends. Germline V CDR1 and CDR2: SGHTS, YDEGEE. DNA for the CDR3: TGTGCCAGCAGCCTTAAACCCCCCTCGCAGTTCTTC. Protein sequence: CASSLKPPSQFF.

The CDR3 bases are TGTGCCAGCAGTTTAGGACAGATCTCGGAGCAGTACTTC. This sequence encodes CASSLGQISEQYF. The chain is built from TRBV27 and TRBJ2-7; D possibly corresponds to TRBD1 (6 bases). The CDR3 runs to 13 residues. Germline loops: CDR1 MNHEY, CDR2 SMNVEV (reference sequence). V dropped 2 bases and J dropped 7 bases, with 12 bases sitting between them.

The rearrangement joins TRBV19 to TRBJ1-1; TRBD1 agrees at 9 bases. Germline V gene data show CDR1 as LNHDA and CDR2 as SQIVND (reference sequence). The CDR3 loop spans 16 amino acids. V was clipped by 5 bases and J by 3 bases; unmatched bases: 10. The CDR3 nucleotides are TGTGCCAGTAGTCCCCGGACAGGGGTAGGGCACACTGAAGCTTTCTTT. Translation gives CASSPRTGVGHTEAFF.

This clonotype was counted at least ten times. V gene TRBV5-1 combines with J gene TRBJ2-5, with D tentatively TRBD1 or TRBD2 (6 bases each). This CDR3 has 15 residues. Looked up from germline, CDR1 is SGHRS and CDR2 is YFSETQ. With 3 bases removed from V and 4 bases from J, the gap between germline ends came to 16 bases. The CDR3 DNA follows: TGCGCCAGCAGCTCGGGACTTGGGGGCGGAGAGACCCAGTACTTC. Protein product: CASSSGLGGGETQYF.

This clonotype has only a few counts. The CDR3 is CASKSQGFNEKLFF. DNA of the CDR3: TGTGCCAGCAAATCGCAGGGCTTTAATGAAAAACTGTTTTTT. The rearrangement joins TRBV28 to TRBJ1-4, with D perhaps TRBD1 (5 bases). V gave up 7 bases and J gave up 4 bases, with 13 bases separating them. Looked up from germline, CDR1 is MDHEN and CDR2 is SYDVKM. The CDR3 covers 14 residues.

This chain joins TRBV20-1 and TRBJ2-7; unclear D gene. V was trimmed by 6 bases and J by 3 bases, leaving 21 bases between them. CDR3 size: 15 residues. Germline lookup yields CDR1 DFQATT and CDR2 SNEGSKA (reference sequence). CDR3 nucleotides: TGCAGTGCCGACCCTCTTGCAGTAGGGCACTACGAGCAGTACTTC. It encodes CSADPLAVGHYEQYF.

This chain connects TRBV28 to TRBJ2-7; D remains unclear. The CDR3 loop spans 14 amino acids. Germline loops: CDR1 MDHEN, CDR2 SYDVKM. Between the trimmed V and J ends, which lost 2 bases and 2 bases, there was a span of 10 bases. CDR3 region: CASSLQSSAYEQYF. The CDR3 DNA reads TGTGCCAGCAGTTTACAGAGCAGCGCCTACGAGCAGTACTTC.

This clonotype was detected a few times. This chain joins TRBV5-1 and TRBJ1-2, with a weak D call TRBD1 (6 bases). Deletions cut 4 bases from V and 7 bases from J, with 23 bases between. Per germline, CDR1 SGHRS and CDR2 YFSETQ. This CDR3 is built from 16 residues. The CDR3 nucleotides read TGCGCCAGCAGCCCAGGGGACGGCAGGCTTTTCTCTGGCTACACCTTC. It translates to CASSPGDGRLFSGYTF.

This clonotype has only a few counts. This chain links TRBV27 with TRBJ2-5; 9 nucleotides match TRBD2. The DNA end lines up better with TRBJ2-7; the J call may be wrong. The CDR3 is 17 amino acids. In germline, CDR1 is MNHEY, CDR2 SMNVEV (reference sequence). This CDR3 is CASSLILAGGPSPEQYF. CDR3 DNA sequence: TGTGCCAGCAGTCTCATCTTGGCGGGAGGGCCCTCACCCGAGCAGTACTTC.

This clonotype was recorded a few times. This chain joins TRBV6-1 and TRBJ2-7, with 9 bases matching TRBD1. V trimming: 6 bases; J trimming: 2 bases; junction bases outside the gene matches: 5. Germline V gene data show CDR1 as MNHNS and CDR2 as SASEGT. CDR3 length: 14 residues. The CDR3 loop is CASRLTGGAYEQYF. The DNA of the CDR3 is TGTGCCAGCAGATTGACAGGGGGGGCCTACGAGCAGTACTTC.

The chain combines TRBV20-1 with TRBJ2-3; D is perhaps TRBD2 (6 bases). The CDR3 extends over 15 amino acids. The germline V and J ends were trimmed by 6 bases and 3 bases, with 19 bases remaining between them. CDR1 is DFQATT, CDR2 SNEGSKA, per germline (reference sequence). In DNA form, the CDR3 reads TGCAGTGCGAATTCCAGACTAGGAGGTACAGATACGCAGTATTTT. As protein: CSANSRLGGTDTQYF.

The rearrangement uses TRBV4-1 and TRBJ2-3; no clear D. This CDR3 spans 13 amino acids. Germline CDR1 and CDR2: MGHRA and YSYEKL. V was pared by 2 bases and J by 5 bases, with 8 bases between. The CDR3 sequence: CASSQIIRDTQYF. The DNA of the CDR3 is TGCGCCAGCAGCCAAATTATCAGAGATACGCAGTATTTT.

This chain connects TRBV7-2 to TRBJ2-1; D unclear. Germline CDR1 and CDR2: SGHTA and FQGNSA. The CDR3 runs 13 residues. V gave up 1 base and J gave up 10 bases, with 11 bases separating them. The CDR3 DNA is TGTGCCAGCAGCTTAGAACTAATAGGCGAGCAGTTCTTC. Residues: CASSLELIGEQFF.

The CDR3 sequence is CASSRFRDRSTGELFF. CDR3 in DNA: TGTGCCAGCAGCAGATTCCGGGACAGAAGCACCGGGGAGCTGTTTTTT. The chain joins TRBV7-8 to TRBJ2-2; TRBD1 matches at 7 bases. This CDR3 is 16 amino acids long. The V and J ends lost 5 bases and 4 bases, in that order; junction bases with no gene match: 10. Germline CDR1 and CDR2: SGHVS and FQNEAQ.